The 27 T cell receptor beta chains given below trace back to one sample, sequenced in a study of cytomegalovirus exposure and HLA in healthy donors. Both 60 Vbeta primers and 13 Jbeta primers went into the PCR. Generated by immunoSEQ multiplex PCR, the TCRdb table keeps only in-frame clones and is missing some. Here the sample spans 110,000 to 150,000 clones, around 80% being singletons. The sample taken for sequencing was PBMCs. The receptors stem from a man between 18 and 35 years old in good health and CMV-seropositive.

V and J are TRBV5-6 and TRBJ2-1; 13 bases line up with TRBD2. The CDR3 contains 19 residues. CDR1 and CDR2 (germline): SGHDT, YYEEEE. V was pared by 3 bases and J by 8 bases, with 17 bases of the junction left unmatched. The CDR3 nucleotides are TGTGCCAGCAGCTGGGAGGGGGGGAGGACTAGCGGGAGATTAGATGAGCAGTTCTTC. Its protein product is CASSWEGGRTSGRLDEQFF.

The CDR3 DNA reads as TGTGCCAGCAGCGTAGCTAAAGGGGTTAGCGGGGGAGGCTACACCTTC. It yields the protein CASSVAKGVSGGGYTF. The chain employs TRBV9 and TRBJ1-2; the D gene is possibly TRBD1 (5 bases). Trimming took 0 bases from V and 8 from J, leaving 20 bases between them. The CDR3 runs 16 residues. Per the germline V gene, CDR1 is SGDLS and CDR2 is YYNGEE.

The CDR3 spells CASRPTSGVTNEQFF. The DNA for the CDR3 is TGTGCCAGTAGGCCTACTAGCGGGGTTACCAATGAGCAGTTCTTC. The chain joins TRBV19 to TRBJ2-1, with TRBD2 matching 10 bases. This CDR3 is built from 15 residues. Germline values: CDR1 LNHDA, CDR2 SQIVND (reference sequence). After removal of 6 bases from V and 6 bases from J, the junction contained 8 bases not matched to a gene.

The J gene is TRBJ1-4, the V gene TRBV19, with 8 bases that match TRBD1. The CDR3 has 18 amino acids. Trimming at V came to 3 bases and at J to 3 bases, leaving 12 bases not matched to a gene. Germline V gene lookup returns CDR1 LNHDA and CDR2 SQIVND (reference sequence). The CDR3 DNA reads TGTGCCAGTAGTATCGGGACAGGTCGAGGAAAAGCTAATGAAAAACTGTTTTTT. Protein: CASSIGTGRGKANEKLFF.

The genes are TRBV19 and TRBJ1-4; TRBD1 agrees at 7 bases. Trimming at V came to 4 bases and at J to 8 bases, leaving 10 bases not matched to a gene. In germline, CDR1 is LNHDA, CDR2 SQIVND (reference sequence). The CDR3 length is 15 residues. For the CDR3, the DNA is TGTGCCAGTAGTACCCAACAGGGGTTTCACGAAAAACTGTTTTTT. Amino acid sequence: CASSTQQGFHEKLFF.

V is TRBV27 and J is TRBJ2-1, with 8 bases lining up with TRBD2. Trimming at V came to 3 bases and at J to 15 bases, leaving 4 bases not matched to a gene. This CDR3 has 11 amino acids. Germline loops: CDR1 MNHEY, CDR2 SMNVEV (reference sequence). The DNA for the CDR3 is TGTGCCAGCAGTTTTGGGACTAGTACGTTCTTC. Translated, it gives CASSFGTSTFF.

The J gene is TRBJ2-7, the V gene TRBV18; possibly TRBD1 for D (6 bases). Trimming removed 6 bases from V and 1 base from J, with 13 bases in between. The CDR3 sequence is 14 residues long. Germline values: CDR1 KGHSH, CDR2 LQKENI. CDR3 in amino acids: CASSPGTTSYEQYF. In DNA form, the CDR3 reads TGTGCCAGCTCGCCCGGGACAACATCCTACGAGCAGTACTTC.

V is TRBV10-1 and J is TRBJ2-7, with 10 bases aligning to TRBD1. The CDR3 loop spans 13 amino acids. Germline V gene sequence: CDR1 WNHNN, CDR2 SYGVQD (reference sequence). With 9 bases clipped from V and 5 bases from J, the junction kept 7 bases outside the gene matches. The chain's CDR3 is CASAGTGDDEQYF. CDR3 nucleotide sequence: TGCGCCAGTGCCGGGACAGGGGACGACGAGCAGTACTTC.

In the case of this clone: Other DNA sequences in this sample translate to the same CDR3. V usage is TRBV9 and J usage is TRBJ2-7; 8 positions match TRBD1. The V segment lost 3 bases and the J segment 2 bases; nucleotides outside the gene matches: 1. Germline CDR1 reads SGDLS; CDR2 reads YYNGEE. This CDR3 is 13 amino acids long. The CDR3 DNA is TGTGCCAGCAGCGCACAGGGGGCCTACGAGCAGTACTTC. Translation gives CASSAQGAYEQYF.

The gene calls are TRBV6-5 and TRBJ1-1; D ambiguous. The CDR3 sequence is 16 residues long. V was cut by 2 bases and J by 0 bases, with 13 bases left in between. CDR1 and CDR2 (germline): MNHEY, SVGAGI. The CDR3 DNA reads TGTGCCAGCAGTTACCGGCGGAGCCTCGTGAACACTGAAGCTTTCTTT. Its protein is CASSYRRSLVNTEAFF.

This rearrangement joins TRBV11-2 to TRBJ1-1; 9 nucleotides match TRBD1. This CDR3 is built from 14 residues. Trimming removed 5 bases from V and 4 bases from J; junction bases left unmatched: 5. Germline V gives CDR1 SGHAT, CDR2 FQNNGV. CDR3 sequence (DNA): TGTGCCAGCAGCAAACCGGACAGGGGCACTGAAGCTTTCTTT. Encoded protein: CASSKPDRGTEAFF.

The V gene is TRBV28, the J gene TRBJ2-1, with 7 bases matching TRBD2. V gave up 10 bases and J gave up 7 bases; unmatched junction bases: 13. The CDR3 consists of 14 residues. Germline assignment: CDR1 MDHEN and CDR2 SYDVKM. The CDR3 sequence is CAIGSAGEVNEQFF. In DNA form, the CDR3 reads TGTGCCATCGGGTCGGCGGGAGAGGTGAATGAGCAGTTCTTC. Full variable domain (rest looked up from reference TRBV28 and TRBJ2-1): DVKVTQSSRYLVKRTGEKVFLECVQDMDHENMFWYRQDPGLGLRLIYFSYDVKMKEKGDIPEGYSVSREKKERFSLILESASTNQTSMYLCAIGSAGEVNEQFFGPGTRLTVL.

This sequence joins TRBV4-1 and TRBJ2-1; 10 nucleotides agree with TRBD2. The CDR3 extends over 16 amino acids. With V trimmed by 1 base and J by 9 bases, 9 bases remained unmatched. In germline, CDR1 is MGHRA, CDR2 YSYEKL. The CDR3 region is CASSQGELAGWGEQFF. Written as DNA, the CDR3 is TGCGCCAGCAGCCAAGGGGAACTAGCGGGATGGGGTGAGCAGTTCTTC.

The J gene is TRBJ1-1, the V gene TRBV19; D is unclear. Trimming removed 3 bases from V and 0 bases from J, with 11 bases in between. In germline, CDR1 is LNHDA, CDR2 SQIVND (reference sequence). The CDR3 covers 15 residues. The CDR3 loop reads CASSISSGLNTEAFF. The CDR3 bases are TGTGCCAGTAGTATCTCCTCGGGGTTGAACACTGAAGCTTTCTTT.

As DNA, the CDR3 is TGTGCCAGCTTTACCTCCGGGACAGGGATGTACGAGCAGTACTTC. This encodes CASFTSGTGMYEQYF. The V gene is TRBV6-5, the J gene TRBJ2-7; 9 bases match TRBD1. Germline CDR1 MNHEY, CDR2 SVGAGI. V lost 8 bases to trimming and J lost 4 bases; unmatched junction nucleotides: 12. CDR3 size: 15 residues.

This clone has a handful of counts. This CDR3 is CASSQGYNEQFF. Here the CDR3 DNA reads TGTGCCAGCTCCCAGGGTTACAATGAGCAGTTCTTC. The chain joins TRBV28 to TRBJ2-1, with D perhaps matching TRBD1 (5 bases). The CDR3 has 12 amino acids. Germline V gene data show CDR1 as MDHEN and CDR2 as SYDVKM. Trimming took off 8 bases at V and 4 bases at J, with 9 bases between the two ends. Complete variable domain (other parts from reference TRBV28 and TRBJ2-1): DVKVTQSSRYLVKRTGEKVFLECVQDMDHENMFWYRQDPGLGLRLIYFSYDVKMKEKGDIPEGYSVSREKKERFSLILESASTNQTSMYLCASSQGYNEQFFGPGTRLTVL.

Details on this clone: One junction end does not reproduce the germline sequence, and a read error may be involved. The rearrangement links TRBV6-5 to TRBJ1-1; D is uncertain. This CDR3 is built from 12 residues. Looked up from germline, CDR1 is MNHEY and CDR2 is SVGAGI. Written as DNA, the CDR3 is TGTGCCAGCAGTTCCCGGGGTTCCTCGGGCATCTTT. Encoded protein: CASSSRGSSGIF.

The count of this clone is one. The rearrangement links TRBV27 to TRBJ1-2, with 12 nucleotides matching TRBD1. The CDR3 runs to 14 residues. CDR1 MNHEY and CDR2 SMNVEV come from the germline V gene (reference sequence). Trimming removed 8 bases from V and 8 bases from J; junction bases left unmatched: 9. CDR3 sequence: CASGPGTGGEGYTF. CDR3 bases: TGTGCCAGCGGACCTGGGACAGGGGGCGAAGGCTACACCTTC.

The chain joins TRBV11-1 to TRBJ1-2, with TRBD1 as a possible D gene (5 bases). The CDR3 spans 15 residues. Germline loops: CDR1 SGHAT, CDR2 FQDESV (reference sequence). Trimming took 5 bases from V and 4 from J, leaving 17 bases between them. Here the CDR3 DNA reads TGTGCCAGCAGCCCGACAGCTGGCCCGGGCTATGGCTACACCTTC. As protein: CASSPTAGPGYGYTF.

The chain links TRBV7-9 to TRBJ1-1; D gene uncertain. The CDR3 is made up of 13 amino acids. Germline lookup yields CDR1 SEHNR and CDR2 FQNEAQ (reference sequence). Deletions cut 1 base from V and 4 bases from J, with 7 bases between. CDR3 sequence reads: CASSLGLGTEAFF. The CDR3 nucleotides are TGTGCCAGCAGCTTAGGGCTAGGCACTGAAGCTTTCTTT. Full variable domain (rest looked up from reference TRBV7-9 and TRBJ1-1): DTGVSQNPRHKITKRGQNVTFRCDPISEHNRLYWYRQTLGQGPEFLTYFQNEAQLEKSRLLSDRFSAERPKGSFSTLEIQRTEQGDSAMYLCASSLGLGTEAFFGQGTRLTVV.

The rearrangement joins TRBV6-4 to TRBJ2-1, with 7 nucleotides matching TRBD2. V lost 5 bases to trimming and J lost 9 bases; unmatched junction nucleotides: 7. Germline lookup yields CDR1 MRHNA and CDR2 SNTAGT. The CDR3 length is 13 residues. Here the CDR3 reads CASSTTSIGEQFF. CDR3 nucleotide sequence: TGTGCCAGCAGTACGACTAGCATCGGTGAGCAGTTCTTC.

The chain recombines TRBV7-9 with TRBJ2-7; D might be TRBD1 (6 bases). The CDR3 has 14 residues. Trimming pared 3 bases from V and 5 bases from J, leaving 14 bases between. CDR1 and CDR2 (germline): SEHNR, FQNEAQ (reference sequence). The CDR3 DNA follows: TGTGCCAGCAGCTTGGACAGTTTTTTTGACGAGCAGTACTTC. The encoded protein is CASSLDSFFDEQYF.

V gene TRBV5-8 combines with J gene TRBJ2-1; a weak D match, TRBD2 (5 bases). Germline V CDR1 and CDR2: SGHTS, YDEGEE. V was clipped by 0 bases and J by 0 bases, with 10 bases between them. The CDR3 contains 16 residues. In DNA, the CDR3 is TGTGCCAGCAGCTTGGGTCCGGGGAGCTCCTACAATGAGCAGTTCTTC. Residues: CASSLGPGSSYNEQFF.

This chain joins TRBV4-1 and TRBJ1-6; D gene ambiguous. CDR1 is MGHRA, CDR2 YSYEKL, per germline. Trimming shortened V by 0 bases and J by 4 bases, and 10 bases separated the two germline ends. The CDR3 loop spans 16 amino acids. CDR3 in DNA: TGCGCCAGCAGCCAAGATGAACCCACTTATAATTCACCCCTCCACTTT. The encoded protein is CASSQDEPTYNSPLHF.

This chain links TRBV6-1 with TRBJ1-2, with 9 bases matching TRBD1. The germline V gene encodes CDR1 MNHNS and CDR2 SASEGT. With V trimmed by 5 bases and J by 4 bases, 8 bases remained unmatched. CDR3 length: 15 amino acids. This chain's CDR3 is CASSLGQGDPYGYTF. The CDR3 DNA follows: TGTGCCAGCAGTTTGGGACAGGGAGACCCCTATGGCTACACCTTC.

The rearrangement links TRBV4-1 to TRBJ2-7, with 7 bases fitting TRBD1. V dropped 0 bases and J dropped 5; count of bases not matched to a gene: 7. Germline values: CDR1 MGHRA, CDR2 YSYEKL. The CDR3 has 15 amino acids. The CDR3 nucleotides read TGCGCCAGCAGCCAAGACGTAGGGACAGCCGACGAGCAGTACTTC. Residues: CASSQDVGTADEQYF.

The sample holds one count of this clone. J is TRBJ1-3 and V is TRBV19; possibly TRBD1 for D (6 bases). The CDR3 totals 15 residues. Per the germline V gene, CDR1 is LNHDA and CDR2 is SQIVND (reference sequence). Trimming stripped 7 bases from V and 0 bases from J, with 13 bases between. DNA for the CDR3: TGTGCCAGTACCAAAGACAGGAGCTCTGGAAACACCATATATTTT. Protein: CASTKDRSSGNTIYF.